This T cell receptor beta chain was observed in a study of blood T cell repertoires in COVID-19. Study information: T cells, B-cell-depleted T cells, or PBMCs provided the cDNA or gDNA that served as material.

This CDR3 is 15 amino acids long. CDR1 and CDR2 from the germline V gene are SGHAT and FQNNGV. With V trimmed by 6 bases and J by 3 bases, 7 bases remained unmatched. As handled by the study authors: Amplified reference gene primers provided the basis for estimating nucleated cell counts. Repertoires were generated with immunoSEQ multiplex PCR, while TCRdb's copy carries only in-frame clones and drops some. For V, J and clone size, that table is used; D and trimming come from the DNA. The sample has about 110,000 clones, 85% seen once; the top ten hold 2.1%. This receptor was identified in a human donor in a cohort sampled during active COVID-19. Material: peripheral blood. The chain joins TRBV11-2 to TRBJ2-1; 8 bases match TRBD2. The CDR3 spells CASRGSGGNYNEQFF. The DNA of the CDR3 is TGTGCCAGCAGAGGAAGCGGGGGAAACTACAATGAGCAGTTCTTC.